One and the same sample provided the 25 T cell receptor beta chains below, sequenced in a study of molecular identifiers for immune sequencing clone quantification. Via MiXCR, TCRdb re-called the PCR reads, giving one row per CDR3 protein. The table includes some 580,000 distinct CDR3 sequences, 25% detected once. The sample was naive CD8+ T cells from blood, with Jurkat cell RNA spiked in. Subset in this sample: FACS-sorted CD8+CD4-CCR7+CD45RA+ naive T cells. Receptor source: a human donor in good health. Some libraries in this study had Jurkat cell RNA spiked in.

This sequence joins TRBV18 and TRBJ2-3; D gene ambiguous. The germline gives CDR1 KGHSH, CDR2 LQKENI. V gave up 3 bases and J gave up 0 bases, with 13 bases separating them. The CDR3 contains 16 residues. CDR3 DNA sequence: TGTGCCAGCTCACCGAACCGGATGGGGAGCACAGATACGCAGTATTTT. This gives the protein CASSPNRMGSTDTQYF.

A word on this clonotype: A much larger clone lies a single base off, so this may be a read error. The chain recombines TRBV21-1 with TRBJ2-2; whether TRBD1, the table's D call, matches the DNA was not checked. TRBV21-1 is listed as a pseudogene. This CDR3 has 13 residues. As DNA, the CDR3 is TGTTACCGGAGGACAGGGTCCCGCGGGGAGCTGTTTTTT. Its protein is CYRRTGSRGELFF.

A remark on this clonotype: Given a much more abundant clone one base away, this may be a read error. V gene TRBV6-5 combines with J gene TRBJ1-1; perhaps TRBD1 as D (6 bases). The length of the CDR3 is 15 residues. The germline V gene encodes CDR1 MNHEY and CDR2 SVGAGI. Here the CDR3 DNA reads TGTGCCGGCAGTTATTCCACAGGGCTTTTCACTGAAGCTTTCTTT. It specifies CAGSYSTGLFTEAFF.

In its sample, this clonotype was seen many times. Here the CDR3 DNA reads TGCAGCGCTGAGGACCCTTACGAGCAGTACTTC. Translated, it gives CSAEDPYEQYF. This chain uses TRBV29-1 with TRBJ2-7; D remains ambiguous. Germline loops: CDR1 SQVTM, CDR2 ANQGSEA. V lost 7 bases and J 4 bases, leaving 11 bases between the germline ends. The CDR3 sequence is 11 residues long.

There are a few counts of this clonotype. This chain uses TRBV4-1 with TRBJ2-5; TRBD2 matches at 11 bases. J lost 2 bases, V lost 3 bases, and 8 bases had no gene match. The length of the CDR3 is 17 residues. From germline, CDR1 is MGHRA and CDR2 YSYEKL. The DNA for the CDR3 is TGCGCCAGCAGCCAGGACCTACTAGCGGGGGATCAAGAGACCCAGTACTTC. Translated: CASSQDLLAGDQETQYF.

The chain employs TRBV9 and TRBJ2-3, with 8 bases matching TRBD2. This CDR3 contains 16 residues. With V trimmed by 4 bases and J by 3 bases, 10 bases remained unmatched. Looked up from germline, CDR1 is SGDLS and CDR2 is YYNGEE. The CDR3 protein is CASSPPGTRVTDTQYF. The CDR3 bases are TGTGCCAGCAGCCCCCCCGGGACTAGGGTGACAGATACGCAGTATTTT.

This clonotype was detected ten times or more. The CDR3 loop reads CASSLYDSSYEQYF. CDR3 in DNA: TGTGCCAGCAGCTTGTATGACAGCTCCTACGAGCAGTACTTC. This rearrangement joins TRBV7-2 to TRBJ2-7, with D perhaps matching TRBD1 (5 bases). The CDR3 totals 14 residues. Germline V gene lookup returns CDR1 SGHTA and CDR2 FQGNSA. Trimming stripped 3 bases from V and 0 bases from J, with 9 bases between.

In the case of this clonotype: A much bigger clone sits one base away, suggesting this may be a read error. The chain is built from TRBV20-1 and TRBJ2-7; maybe TRBD1 (6 bases). Germline V CDR1 and CDR2: DFQATT, SNEGSKA (reference sequence). The CDR3 length is 13 residues. Trimming removed 6 bases at V and 6 bases at J, with 18 bases between. The CDR3 DNA is TGCAGTGCCCGGGACAAGGGGCAGGGCGAGCAGTACTTC. The encoded protein is CSARDKGQGEQYF.

This clonotype has more than one count but fewer than ten. The V gene is TRBV24-1, the J gene TRBJ2-1; 14 nucleotides agree with TRBD2. Trimming at V came to 4 bases and at J to 8 bases, leaving 9 bases not matched to a gene. Germline CDR1 is KGHDR and CDR2 is SFDVKD. This CDR3 has 17 residues. CDR3 loop: CATSDPQTSGRADEQFF. CDR3 coding DNA: TGTGCCACCAGTGACCCGCAGACTAGCGGGAGGGCCGATGAGCAGTTCTTC.

This clonotype was picked up many times. This sequence joins TRBV28 and TRBJ2-4; 10 bases align to TRBD2. This CDR3 spans 19 amino acids. The junction had 21 bases not matched to a gene; V was cut back by 4 bases and J by 9 bases. The germline V gene has CDR1 MDHEN and CDR2 SYDVKM. CDR3 sequence (DNA): TGTGCCAGCAGTTCGATAACTTCCCGGGCTAGCGGGAGTCATAGCATTCAGTACTTC. It is translated as CASSSITSRASGSHSIQYF.

This clonotype was counted between two and nine times. V usage is TRBV4-3 and J usage is TRBJ2-1; 8 bases line up with TRBD2. V shed 3 bases, J shed 8 bases, and the junction held 6 bases outside the gene matches. CDR3 length: 14 residues. Germline-derived CDR1 and CDR2 are LGHNA and YSLEER. The CDR3 nucleotides are TGCGCCAGCAGCCAGGGACTAGTCTCGTATGAGCAGTTCTTC. Residues: CASSQGLVSYEQFF.

In regard to this clonotype: This clone may be a read error of a much larger clone one base away. This chain joins TRBV4-1 and TRBJ2-3, with D perhaps TRBD1 (6 bases). The CDR3 runs to 13 residues. CDR1 MGHRA and CDR2 YSYEKL come from the germline V gene. The CDR3 nucleotides are TGCGCCAGCAGCCAAAGTAGGACAGATACGCTGTATTTT. Translated: CASSQSRTDTLYF.

This clonotype was found a few times. This may come from a read error, since a much larger clone is one base off. The chain combines TRBV7-2 with TRBJ2-7; D perhaps matches TRBD1 (6 bases). V dropped 5 bases and J dropped 3 bases, with 11 bases sitting between them. Germline V gene data show CDR1 as SGHTA and CDR2 as FQGNSA. The CDR3 has 13 amino acids. The CDR3 region has the DNA TGTGCCAGCAGCCGGACAGCTTACTACGAGCAGTACTTC. As protein: CASSRTAYYEQYF. Full variable domain (missing parts from reference TRBV7-2 and TRBJ2-7): GAGVSQSPSNKVTEKGKDVELRCDPISGHTALYWYRQSLGQGLEFLIYFQGNSAPDKSGLPSDRFSAERTGGSVSTLTIQRTQQEDSAVYLCASSRTAYYEQYFGPGTRLTVT.

The chain carries TRBV6-5 and TRBJ2-1; D is undetermined. Germline-derived CDR1 and CDR2 are MNHEY and SVGAGI. The CDR3 totals 15 residues. Between the trimmed V and J ends, which lost 6 bases and 9 bases, there was a span of 21 bases. CDR3 coding DNA: TGTGCCAGCAGCCTAGTCCGGTGGGCACGGAGTGAGCAGTTCTTC. It codes for CASSLVRWARSEQFF.

There are many counts of this clonotype. The chain is built from TRBV30 and TRBJ1-3; no firm D call. This CDR3 contains 13 residues. V lost 5 bases, J lost 0 bases, and 8 bases lay in between. Germline V gene data show CDR1 as GTSNPN and CDR2 as SVGIG (reference sequence). CDR3 nucleotides: TGTGCCTGGTCGTGGGCCTCTGGAAACACCATATATTTT. Protein product: CAWSWASGNTIYF.

Turning to this clonotype: A read error is possible here, since a much larger clone lies one base away. This chain uses TRBV7-9 with TRBJ2-7; D not resolved. The length of the CDR3 is 12 residues. CDR1 is SEHNR, CDR2 FQNEAQ, per germline (reference sequence). The chain's CDR3 is CASSPNGHEQNF. CDR3 nucleotide sequence: TGTGCCAGCAGCCCCAACGGTCACGAGCAGAACTTC.

The table lists this clonotype with many counts. The CDR3 sequence: CASSSISQMGYSNQPQHF. CDR3 DNA sequence: TGTGCCAGCAGTTCAATTTCTCAAATGGGATATAGCAATCAGCCCCAGCATTTT. The chain couples TRBV6-2 or TRBV6-3 to TRBJ1-5; D is unresolved. Trimming cost V 4 bases and J 0 bases, with 19 bases left between them. The V gene's germline CDR1 is MNHEY and CDR2 SVGEGT. This CDR3 comprises 18 residues.

About this clonotype itself: An end of the junction differs from the germline gene, which may be a read error. The genes are TRBV27 and TRBJ1-1; D not certain. This CDR3 has 13 amino acids. In germline, CDR1 is MNHEY, CDR2 SMNVEV (reference sequence). CDR3 sequence reads: CASSVSRYTEAFF. CDR3 in DNA: TGTGCCAGCAGTGTATCGCGGTACACTGAAGCTTTCTTT.

The V gene is TRBV2, the J gene TRBJ2-7; 9 bases are shared with TRBD1. V shed 7 bases, J shed 5 bases, and the junction held 9 bases outside the gene matches. This CDR3 region has 14 residues. CDR1 and CDR2 from the germline V gene are SNHLY and FYNNEI. The CDR3 DNA reads as TGTGCCAGCATCAGAGGGACAGGGAACCACGAGCAGTACTTC. It encodes CASIRGTGNHEQYF.

This clonotype was observed many times. The chain recombines TRBV7-9 with TRBJ1-1; D is unclear. Germline CDR1 is SEHNR and CDR2 is FQNEAQ (reference sequence). V was trimmed by 1 base and J by 0 bases, leaving 6 bases between them. The CDR3 is made up of 14 amino acids. CDR3 DNA: TGTGCCAGCAGCTTAGGGAACATGAACACTGAAGCTTTCTTT. Translated, it gives CASSLGNMNTEAFF. Full variable domain (outside the CDR3, taken from reference TRBV7-9 and TRBJ1-1): DTGVSQNPRHKITKRGQNVTFRCDPISEHNRLYWYRQTLGQGPEFLTYFQNEAQLEKSRLLSDRFSAERPKGSFSTLEIQRTEQGDSAMYLCASSLGNMNTEAFFGQGTRLTVV.

The chain couples TRBV5-4 to TRBJ2-2, with D unresolved. This CDR3 comprises 15 residues. Trimming took 0 bases from V and 10 from J, leaving 16 bases between them. Germline V CDR1 and CDR2: SGHNT, YYREEE (reference sequence). The chain's CDR3 is CASSLGNTFGEELFF. The CDR3 DNA is TGTGCCAGCAGCTTGGGAAACACGTTTGGGGAGGAGCTGTTTTTT.

The chain has TRBV30 and TRBJ1-2; perhaps TRBD1 as D (5 bases). Germline CDR1 reads GTSNPN; CDR2 reads SVGIG (reference sequence). Deletions cut 5 bases from V and 2 bases from J, with 12 bases between. CDR3 length: 13 amino acids. CDR3 nucleotides: TGTGCCTGGGGGACCGGGACGAACTATGGCTACACCTTC. Translating it yields CAWGTGTNYGYTF.

This clonotype was detected only a few times. The rearrangement links TRBV9 to TRBJ2-7; D unresolved. Germline CDR1 is SGDLS and CDR2 is YYNGEE. The ends were cut back, 0 bases at V and 3 bases at J, with 10 bases in the middle. There are 14 residues in the CDR3. In DNA form, the CDR3 reads TGTGCCAGCAGCGTAGGGGCGGCCCACTACGAGCAGTACTTC. This codes for CASSVGAAHYEQYF.

On this clonotype itself: This could be a read error, since a much larger clone is one nucleotide away. The chain combines TRBV7-9 with TRBJ1-5, with D unclear. The CDR3 covers 16 residues. Germline CDR1 is SEHNR and CDR2 is FQNEAQ (reference sequence). CDR3 sequence reads: CTSSLTLGGSNQPQHF. The CDR3 coding sequence is TGTACCAGCAGCTTAACGTTAGGCGGTAGCAATCAGCCCCAGCATTTT.

As concerns this clonotype: With a much larger clone just one base away, this may be a read error. The chain combines TRBV6-2 or TRBV6-3 with TRBJ2-1; the D call may be TRBD1 or TRBD2 (5 bases each). CDR3 size: 11 residues. Germline-derived CDR1 and CDR2 are MNHEY and SVGEGT. V lost 6 bases to trimming and J lost 5 bases, with 5 bases between them. DNA for the CDR3: TGTGCCAGCAGGGGGGACAATGAGCAGTTCTTC. It translates to CASRGDNEQFF.